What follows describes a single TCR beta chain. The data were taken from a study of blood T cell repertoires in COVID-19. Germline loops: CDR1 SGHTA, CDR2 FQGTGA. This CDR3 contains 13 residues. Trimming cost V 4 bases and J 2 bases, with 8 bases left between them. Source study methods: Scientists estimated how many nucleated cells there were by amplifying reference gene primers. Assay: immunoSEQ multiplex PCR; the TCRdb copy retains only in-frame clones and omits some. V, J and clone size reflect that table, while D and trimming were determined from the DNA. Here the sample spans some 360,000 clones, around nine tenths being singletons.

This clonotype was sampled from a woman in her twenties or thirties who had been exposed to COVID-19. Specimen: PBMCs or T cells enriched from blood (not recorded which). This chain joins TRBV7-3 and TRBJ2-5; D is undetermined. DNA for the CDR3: TGTGCCAGCAGCTCCGGGTTGCAAGAGACCCAGTACTTC. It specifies CASSSGLQETQYF.